This T cell receptor beta chain is drawn from a study of blood T cell repertoires in COVID-19. The protocol was immunoSEQ multiplex PCR, while the TCRdb copy is restricted to in-frame clones and leaves out a portion. The table includes about 390,000 clones, around 87% detected once. This clone has a count of ten or more. Unmatched junction bases numbered 8, after V lost 5 bases and J lost 5 bases. Germline values: CDR1 SEHNR, CDR2 FQNEAQ (reference sequence). The length of the CDR3 is 14 residues. The sequenced material came from peripheral blood. The rearrangement uses TRBV7-9 and TRBJ2-5, with 7 bases identical to TRBD1. The sequence derives from a woman aged 55-69 years with COVID-19, enrolled during active disease. The CDR3 protein is CASSPDRAEETQYF. The CDR3 coding sequence is TGTGCCAGCAGCCCAGACAGGGCCGAGGAGACCCAGTACTTC.